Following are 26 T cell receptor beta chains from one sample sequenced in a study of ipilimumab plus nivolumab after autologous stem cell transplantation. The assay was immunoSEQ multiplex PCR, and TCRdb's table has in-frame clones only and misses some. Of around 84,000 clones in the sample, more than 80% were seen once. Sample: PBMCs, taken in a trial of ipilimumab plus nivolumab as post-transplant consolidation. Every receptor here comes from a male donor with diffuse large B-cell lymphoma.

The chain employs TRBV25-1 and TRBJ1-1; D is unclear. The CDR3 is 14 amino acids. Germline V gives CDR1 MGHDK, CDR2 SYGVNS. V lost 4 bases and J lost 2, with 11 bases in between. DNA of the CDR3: TGTGCCAGCAGTGGGAACCTCGGTAACACTGAAGCTTTCTTT. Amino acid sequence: CASSGNLGNTEAFF.

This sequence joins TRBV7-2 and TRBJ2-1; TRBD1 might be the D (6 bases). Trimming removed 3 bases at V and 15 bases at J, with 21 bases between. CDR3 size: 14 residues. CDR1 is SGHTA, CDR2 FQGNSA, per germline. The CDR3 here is CASSLAVGGDTRFF. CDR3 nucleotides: TGTGCCAGCAGCTTGGCCGTGGGTGGGGACACGCGGTTCTTC. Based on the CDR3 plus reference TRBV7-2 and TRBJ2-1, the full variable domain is GAGVSQSPSNKVTEKGKDVELRCDPISGHTALYWYRQSLGQGLEFLIYFQGNSAPDKSGLPSDRFSAERTGGSVSTLTIQRTQQEDSAVYLCASSLAVGGDTRFFGPGTRLTVL.

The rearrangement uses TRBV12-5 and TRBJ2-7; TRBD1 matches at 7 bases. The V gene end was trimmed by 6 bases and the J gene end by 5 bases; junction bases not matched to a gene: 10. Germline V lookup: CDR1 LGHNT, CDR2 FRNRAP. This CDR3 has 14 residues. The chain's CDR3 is CASGPGTVGDEQYF. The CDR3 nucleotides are TGTGCTAGTGGCCCGGGGACAGTTGGAGACGAGCAGTACTTC.

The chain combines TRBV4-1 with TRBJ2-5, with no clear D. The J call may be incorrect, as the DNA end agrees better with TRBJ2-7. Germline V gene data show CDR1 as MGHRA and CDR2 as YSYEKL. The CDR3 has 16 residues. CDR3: CASSQEAEPLSYEQYF. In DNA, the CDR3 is TGCGCCAGCAGCCAAGAGGCAGAACCGCTCTCCTACGAGCAGTACTTC.

The chain's CDR3 is CASSERTDYYEQYF. The CDR3 DNA sequence: TGTGCCAGCAGTGAGCGGACAGACTACTACGAGCAGTACTTC. The chain is built from TRBV6-1 and TRBJ2-7; possible D gene TRBD1, 6 bases. CDR1 MNHNS and CDR2 SASEGT come from the germline V gene. The CDR3 has 14 residues. The V end was cut by 3 bases, the J end by 3 bases, with 12 bases between.

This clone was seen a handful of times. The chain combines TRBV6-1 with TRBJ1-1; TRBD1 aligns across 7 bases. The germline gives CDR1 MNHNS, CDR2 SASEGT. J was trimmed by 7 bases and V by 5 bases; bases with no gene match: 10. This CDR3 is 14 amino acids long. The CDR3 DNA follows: TGTGCCAGCAGTAGACGGGACAGAGACGGTGAAGCTTTCTTT. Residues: CASSRRDRDGEAFF.

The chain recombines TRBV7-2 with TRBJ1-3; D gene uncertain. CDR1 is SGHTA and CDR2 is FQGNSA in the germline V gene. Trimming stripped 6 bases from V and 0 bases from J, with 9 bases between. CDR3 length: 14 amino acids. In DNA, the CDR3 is TGTGCCAGCAGGTCCCCGAGCTCTGGAAACACCATATATTTT. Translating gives CASRSPSSGNTIYF.

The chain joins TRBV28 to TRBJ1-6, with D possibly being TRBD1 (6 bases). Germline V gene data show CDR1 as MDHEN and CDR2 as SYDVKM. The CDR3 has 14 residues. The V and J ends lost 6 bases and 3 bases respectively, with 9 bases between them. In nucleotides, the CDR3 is TGTGCCAGCAGACAGGGCGGCTATAATTCACCCCTCCACTTT. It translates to CASRQGGYNSPLHF.

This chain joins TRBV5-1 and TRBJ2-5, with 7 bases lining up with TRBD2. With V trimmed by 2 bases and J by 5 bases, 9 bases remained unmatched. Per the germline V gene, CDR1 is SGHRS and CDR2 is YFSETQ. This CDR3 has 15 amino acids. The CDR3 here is CASSLSGDSWETQYF. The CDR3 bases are TGCGCCAGCAGCTTAAGCGGGGACTCATGGGAGACCCAGTACTTC.

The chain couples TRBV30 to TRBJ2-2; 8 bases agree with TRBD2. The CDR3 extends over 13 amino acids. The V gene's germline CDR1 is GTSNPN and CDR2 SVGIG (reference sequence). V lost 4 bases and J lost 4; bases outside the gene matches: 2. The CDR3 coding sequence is TGTGCCTGGATACGGGAGGGCACCGGGGAGCTGTTTTTT. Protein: CAWIREGTGELFF.

The CDR3 nucleotides read TGTGCCAGCAGCTTAACAGCCCAGGGACTAGCTAAGACCCAGTACTTC. Encoded protein: CASSLTAQGLAKTQYF. The chain recombines TRBV5-4 with TRBJ2-5; TRBD2 matches 9 bases. The V gene end was trimmed by 2 bases and the J gene end by 6 bases; junction bases not matched to a gene: 11. This CDR3 is 16 amino acids long. Germline assignment: CDR1 SGHNT and CDR2 YYREEE (reference sequence).

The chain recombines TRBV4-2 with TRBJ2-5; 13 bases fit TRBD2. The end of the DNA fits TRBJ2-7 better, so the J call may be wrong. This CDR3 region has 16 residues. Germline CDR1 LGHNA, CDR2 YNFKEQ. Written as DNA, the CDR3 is TGTGCCAGCAGCCAAGCCGGGACTAGCGGGGTCGACGAGCAGTACTTC. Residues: CASSQAGTSGVDEQYF.

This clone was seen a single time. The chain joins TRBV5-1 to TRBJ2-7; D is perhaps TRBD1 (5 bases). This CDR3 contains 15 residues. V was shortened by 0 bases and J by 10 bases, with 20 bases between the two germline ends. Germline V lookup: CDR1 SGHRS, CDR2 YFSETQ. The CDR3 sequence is CASSLEEGGRTTQYF. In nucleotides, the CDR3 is TGCGCCAGCAGCTTGGAGGAAGGTGGGCGGACAACTCAGTACTTC.

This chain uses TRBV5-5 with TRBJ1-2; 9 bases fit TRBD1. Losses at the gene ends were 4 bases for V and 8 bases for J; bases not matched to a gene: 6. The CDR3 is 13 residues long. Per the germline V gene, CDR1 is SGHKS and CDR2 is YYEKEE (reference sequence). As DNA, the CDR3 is TGTGCCAGCAGCCTGGGACAGGGAGAGGGCTACACCTTC. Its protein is CASSLGQGEGYTF.

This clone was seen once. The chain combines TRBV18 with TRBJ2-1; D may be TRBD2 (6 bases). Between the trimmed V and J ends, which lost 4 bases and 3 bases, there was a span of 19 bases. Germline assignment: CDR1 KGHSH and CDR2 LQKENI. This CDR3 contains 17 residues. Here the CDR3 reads CASSRMRAGRNYNEQFF. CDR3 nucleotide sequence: TGTGCCAGCTCACGGATGAGGGCAGGGAGGAACTACAATGAGCAGTTCTTC. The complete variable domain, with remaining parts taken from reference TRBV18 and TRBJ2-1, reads NAGVMQNPRHLVRRRGQEARLRCSPMKGHSHVYWYRQLPEEGLKFMVYLQKENIIDESGMPKERFSAEFPKEGPSILRIQQVVRGDSAAYFCASSRMRAGRNYNEQFFGPGTRLTVL.

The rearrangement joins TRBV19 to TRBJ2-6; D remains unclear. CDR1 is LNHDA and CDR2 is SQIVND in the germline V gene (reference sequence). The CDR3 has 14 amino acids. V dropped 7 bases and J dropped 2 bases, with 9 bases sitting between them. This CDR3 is CASTRGAGANVLTF. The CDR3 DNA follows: TGTGCCAGTACCCGAGGAGCTGGGGCCAACGTCCTGACTTTC.

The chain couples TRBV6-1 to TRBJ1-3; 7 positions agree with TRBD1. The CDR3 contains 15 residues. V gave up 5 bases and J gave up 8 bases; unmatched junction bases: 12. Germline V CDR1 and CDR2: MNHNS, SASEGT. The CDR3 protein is CASSPPTGHRDTIYF. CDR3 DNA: TGTGCCAGCAGTCCCCCGACAGGGCACCGCGACACCATATATTTT.

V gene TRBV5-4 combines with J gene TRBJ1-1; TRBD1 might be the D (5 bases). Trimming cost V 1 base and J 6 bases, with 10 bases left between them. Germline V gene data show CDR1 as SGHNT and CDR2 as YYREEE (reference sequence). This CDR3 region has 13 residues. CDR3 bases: TGTGCCAGCAGCTTGAAGGGGCCGGCTGAAGCTTTCTTT. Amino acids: CASSLKGPAEAFF. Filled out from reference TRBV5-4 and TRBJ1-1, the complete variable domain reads ETGVTQSPTHLIKTRGQQVTLRCSSQSGHNTVSWYQQALGQGPQFIFQYYREEENGRGNFPPRFSGLQFPNYSSELNVNALELDDSALYLCASSLKGPAEAFFGQGTRLTVV.

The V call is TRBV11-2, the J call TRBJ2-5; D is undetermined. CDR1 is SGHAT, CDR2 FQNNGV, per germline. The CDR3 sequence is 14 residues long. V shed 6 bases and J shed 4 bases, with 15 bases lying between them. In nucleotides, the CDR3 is TGTGCCAGCAGACCCGCCCGGGCCGGAGAGACCCAGTACTTC. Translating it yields CASRPARAGETQYF.

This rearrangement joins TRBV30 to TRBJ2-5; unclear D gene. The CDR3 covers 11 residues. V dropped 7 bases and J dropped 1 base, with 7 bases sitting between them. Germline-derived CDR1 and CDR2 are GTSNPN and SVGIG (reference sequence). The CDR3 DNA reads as TGTGCCTTACGAGTCCAAGAGACCCAGTACTTC. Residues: CALRVQETQYF.

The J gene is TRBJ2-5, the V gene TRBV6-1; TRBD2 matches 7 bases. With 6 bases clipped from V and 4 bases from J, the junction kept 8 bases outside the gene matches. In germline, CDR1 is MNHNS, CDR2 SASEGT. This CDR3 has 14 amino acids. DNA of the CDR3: TGTGCCAGCAGCGACTACGGGAGGCGAGAGACCCAGTACTTC. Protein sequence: CASSDYGRRETQYF.

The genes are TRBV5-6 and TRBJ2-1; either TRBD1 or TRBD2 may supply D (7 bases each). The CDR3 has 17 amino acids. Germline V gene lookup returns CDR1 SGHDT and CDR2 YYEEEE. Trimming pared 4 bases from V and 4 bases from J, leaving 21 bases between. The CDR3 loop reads CASSPAGEGAAYNEQFF. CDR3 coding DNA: TGTGCCAGCAGCCCCGCCGGGGAGGGGGCTGCGTACAATGAGCAGTTCTTC. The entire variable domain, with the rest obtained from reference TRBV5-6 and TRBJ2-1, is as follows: DAGVTQSPTHLIKTRGQQVTLRCSPKSGHDTVSWYQQALGQGPQFIFQYYEEEERQRGNFPDRFSGHQFPNYSSELNVNALLLGDSALYLCASSPAGEGAAYNEQFFGPGTRLTVL.

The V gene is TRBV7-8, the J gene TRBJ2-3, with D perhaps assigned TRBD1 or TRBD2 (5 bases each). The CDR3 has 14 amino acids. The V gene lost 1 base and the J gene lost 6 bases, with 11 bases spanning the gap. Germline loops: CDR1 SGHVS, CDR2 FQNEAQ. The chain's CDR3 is CASSLVGVGDTQYF. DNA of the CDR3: TGTGCCAGCAGCTTAGTGGGGGTTGGGGATACGCAGTATTTT.

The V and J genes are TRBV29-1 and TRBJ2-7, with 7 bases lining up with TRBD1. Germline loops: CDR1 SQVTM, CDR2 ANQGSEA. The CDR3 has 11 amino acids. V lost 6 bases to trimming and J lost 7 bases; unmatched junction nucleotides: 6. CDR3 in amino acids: CSVRQGREQYF. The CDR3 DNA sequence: TGCAGCGTACGACAGGGCCGGGAGCAGTACTTC.

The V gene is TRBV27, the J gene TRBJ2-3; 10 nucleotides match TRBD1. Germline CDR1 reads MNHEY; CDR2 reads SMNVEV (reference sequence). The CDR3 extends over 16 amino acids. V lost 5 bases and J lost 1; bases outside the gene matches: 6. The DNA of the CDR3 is TGTGCCAGCAGTCCAAGACAGGGGGCCGGCACAGATACGCAGTATTTT. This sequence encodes CASSPRQGAGTDTQYF.

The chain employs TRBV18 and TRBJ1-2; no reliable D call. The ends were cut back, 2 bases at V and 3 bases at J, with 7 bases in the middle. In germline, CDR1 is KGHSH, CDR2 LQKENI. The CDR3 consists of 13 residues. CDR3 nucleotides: TGTGCCAGCTCACCAGGGCTGGACTATGGCTACACCTTC. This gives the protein CASSPGLDYGYTF.